The clone carrying this T cell receptor beta chain was observed at least ten times. Its antigen remains unknown. The germline V gene encodes CDR1 SGHTA and CDR2 FQGNSA. This CDR3 spans 16 amino acids. The V gene lost 2 bases and the J gene lost 3 bases, with 14 bases spanning the gap. Researchers made TCR cDNA using 5'RACE template switching, and this step added a universal primer site and UMIs. TCRdb recomputed calls from the 5' RACE reads with MiXCR, one row per CDR3 protein. Among 150,000 to 200,000 distinct CDR3 sequences listed, 5.5% to 7.5% were seen once. These data are taken from a study of T cells after yellow fever vaccination. Notes on the study in general: Contamination by abundant bulk-population clonotypes could be present in FACS-sorted repertoires. The secondary T-cell response peaked on day 5, not day 15, but was weaker. Once the booster was given, most primary-vaccination clones reappeared, at approximately 97% for CD4 and approximately 88% for CD8.

The specimen comprised CD4+ T cells sorted from PBMCs, sampled on the day of the first yellow fever vaccination. The sequence came from a young man who received the YFV17D yellow fever vaccine. The chain employs TRBV7-2 and TRBJ1-5; D gene ambiguous. As DNA, the CDR3 is TGTGCCAGCAGCTTATTCGGCGAAGGATCCAATCAGCCCCAGCATTTT. This sequence encodes CASSLFGEGSNQPQHF.